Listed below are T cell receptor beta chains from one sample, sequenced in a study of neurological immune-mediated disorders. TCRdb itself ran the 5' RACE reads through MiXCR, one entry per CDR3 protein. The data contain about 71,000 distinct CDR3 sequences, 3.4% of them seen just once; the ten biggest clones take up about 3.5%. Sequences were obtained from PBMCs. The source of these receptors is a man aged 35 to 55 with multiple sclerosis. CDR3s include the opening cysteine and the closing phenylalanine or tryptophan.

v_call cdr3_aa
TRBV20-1 CSASQALGSNQPQHF
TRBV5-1 CASRLAGNPFYEQYF
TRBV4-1 CASSHPGQDYEQYF
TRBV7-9 CASSLQGVAFEQFF
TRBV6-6 CASRAGSTYEQYF
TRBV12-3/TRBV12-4 CASSTLGTPQYF
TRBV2 CASSDQRTVAKNIQYF
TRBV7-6 CASSRTGPVDTEAFF
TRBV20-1 CSALTRGGHNEQFF
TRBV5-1 CASSFPGQGRGTGELFF
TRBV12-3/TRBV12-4 CASSLSGRTQYF
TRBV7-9 CASSTYRGLNTEAFF
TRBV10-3 CATGGAQRNTIYF
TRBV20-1 CSARFGEDTQYF
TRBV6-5 CASRRVGSREEKLFF
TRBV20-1 CSASWGLATRGYNEQFF
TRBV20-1 CSASAAGGPRDTQYF
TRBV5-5 CASSFSSAGLYEQYF
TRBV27 CASSSDRIRSGGYTF
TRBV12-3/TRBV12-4 CASREAGVSSYEQYF
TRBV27 CASGRGFSNQPQHF
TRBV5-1 CASRPSMGEWYNEQFF
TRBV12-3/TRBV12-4 CASSRGGANVLTF
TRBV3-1 CASSLLSGGYTF
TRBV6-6 CASAPGWDQPQHF
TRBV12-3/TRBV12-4 CASSLGGRGEAFF
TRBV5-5 CASSLQAVRTDTQYF
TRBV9 CASSVGPTGDYEQYF
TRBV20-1 CSARDGLRTDTQYF
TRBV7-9 CASSQMMVNEQFF
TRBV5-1 CASSLGTGDTEAFF
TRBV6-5 CASSYGTGRGGNTEAFF
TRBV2 CASSADLSYEQYF
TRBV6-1 CASSEKTALRGEYF
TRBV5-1 CASSLGSGGHTDTQYF
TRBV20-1 CSASGGNRGGNTQYF
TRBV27 CASSSGTGRESYTF
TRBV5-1 CASSLALNSYNEQFF
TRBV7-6 CASSISEISGNTIYF
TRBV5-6 CASSRQQAPETQYF
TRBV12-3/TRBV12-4 CASSLVGVDYGYTF
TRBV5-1 CASSLTGGSSYEQYF
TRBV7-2 CASSLIRLREQYF
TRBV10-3 CVGGASGAKVLTF
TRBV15 CATSRGLAPSYNEQFF
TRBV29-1 CSVEGGRTLSTDTQYF
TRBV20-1 CSARGAANIQYF
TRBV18 CASSPTADNYGYTF
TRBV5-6 CASSSQGATNQPQHF